This is a list of T cell receptor beta chains from one sample in a study of blood T cell repertoires in COVID-19. Produced via immunoSEQ multiplex PCR; TCRdb's table is partial and in-frame only. The data hold some 100,000 clones, with approximately 90% observed a single time. The sequencing sample was made of peripheral blood. Receptors were obtained from a woman older than 75 with active COVID-19. CDR3s include the opening cysteine and the closing phenylalanine or tryptophan. The D gene is left open where the match is weak. Only part of the rows carry a size: once, few, many, or a class if the clone is expanded.

. TRBJ2-7 TRBV6-2/TRBV6-3 few TGTGCCAGCAGTCTTAAATCCTACGAGCAGTACTTC CASSLKSYEQYF
TRBD2 TRBJ2-7 TRBV19 . TGTGCCAGTAGTCCAACCGGGACTAGGAAGGACGAGCAGTACTTC CASSPTGTRKDEQYF
. TRBJ2-5 TRBV3-1/TRBV3-2 . TGTGCCAGCAGCCACACAGAGCAAGAGACCCAGTACTTC CASSHTEQETQYF
. TRBJ1-2 TRBV19 . TGTGCCAGTAGTCTAGACAGGCGCTATGGCTACACCTTC CASSLDRRYGYTF
TRBD2 TRBJ2-6 TRBV5-4 . TGTGCCAGCAGCTCCGGACTAGCGGGAGGGGCTGGGGCCAACGTCCTGACTTTC CASSSGLAGGAGANVLTF
TRBD2 TRBJ2-5 TRBV28 . TGTGCCAGCAGTTTTATGAGCGGGAGGGCAGAGACCCAGTACTTC CASSFMSGRAETQYF
. TRBJ2-1 TRBV27 . TGTGCCAGCAGGCCCCAGGGCTACAATGAGCAGTTCTTC CASRPQGYNEQFF
TRBD2 TRBJ2-1 TRBV28 . TGTGCCAGCAGTTTAACGGGAGGTCGTGAGCAGTTCTTC CASSLTGGREQFF
TRBD1 TRBJ2-1 TRBV27 . TGTGCCAGCAGTTACAGGGGCAATGAGCAGTTCTTC CASSYRGNEQFF
. TRBJ1-4 TRBV28 few TGTGCCAGCAGCTCGTATCAAAACGGGGTCGGTAATGAAAAACTGTTTTTT CASSSYQNGVGNEKLFF
. TRBJ2-1 TRBV9 . TGTGCCAGCAGCGTAGAGGCGGGGCTGAGCTCCTACAATGAGCAGTTCTTC CASSVEAGLSSYNEQFF
TRBD1 TRBJ1-4 TRBV5-3 . TGTGCCAGAGCCAGACAGGGGTTTAATGAAAAACTGTTTTTT CARARQGFNEKLFF
TRBD2 TRBJ2-1 TRBV19 . TGTGCCAGTAGCCCGACCCTAGCGGGAGAATACAATGAGCAGTTCTTC CASSPTLAGEYNEQFF
TRBD2 TRBJ2-7 TRBV3-1/TRBV3-2 . TGTGCCAGCAGCCAAGATGCGTCGTGGGCGGGAGTATACTACGAGCAGTACTTC CASSQDASWAGVYYEQYF
TRBD1 TRBJ2-3 TRBV27 once TGTGCCAGCAGCGGCCGGGGACAGGGCACAGATACGCAGTATTTT CASSGRGQGTDTQYF
TRBD1 TRBJ1-3 TRBV28 . TGTGCCAGCAGCACACAGGGGGGAGGGCCTGGAAACACCATATATTTT CASSTQGGGPGNTIYF
TRBD2 TRBJ2-1 TRBV19 . TGTGCCAGTAGTAGACGACTAGCGGGAGGCTACAATGAGCAGTTCTTC CASSRRLAGGYNEQFF
. TRBJ1-5 TRBV6-5 . TGTGCCATTAAAGCCAGGAATAGCAATCAGCCCCAGCATTTT CAIKARNSNQPQHF
. TRBJ1-3 TRBV5-1 . TGCGCCAGCAGCTTGGACGGACAGACCTCGAGCACCATATATTTT CASSLDGQTSSTIYF
. TRBJ2-1 TRBV10-3 . TGTGCCATCAGTCCATACAATGAGCAGTTCTTC CAISPYNEQFF
TRBD1 TRBJ2-5 TRBV7-2 . TGTGCCAGCAGCCCTACAGGGGGCGTAGAGACCCAGTACTTC CASSPTGGVETQYF
TRBD2 TRBJ2-1 TRBV11-1 . TGTGCCAGCAGCTTAGCCCTTGGACTAGCGGGGCACAATGAGCAGTTCTTC CASSLALGLAGHNEQFF
. TRBJ2-2 TRBV11-3 once TGTGCCAGCAGCCAAACAGGGCCCGGGGAGCTGTTTTTT CASSQTGPGELFF
. TRBJ2-5 TRBV29-1 . TGCAGCGTTCGCAGGGCCCAAGAGACCCAGTACTTC CSVRRAQETQYF
. TRBJ2-7 TRBV7-2 . TGTGCCAGCAGCCTAAGGCAACGAGGGTTCGGCGAGCAGTACTTC CASSLRQRGFGEQYF
TRBD2 TRBJ2-1 TRBV19 . TGTGCCAGTAGTACCCCCGGGACTAGCCATTTCAATGAGCAGTTCTTC CASSTPGTSHFNEQFF
TRBD1 TRBJ2-1 TRBV3-1/TRBV3-2 . TGTGCCAGCAGCCCCGGGACAGCTTCCTACAATGAGCAGTTCTTC CASSPGTASYNEQFF
TRBD1 TRBJ2-7 TRBV28 . TGTGCCAGCAGTTCCCAGGGGACAGGGGGTCACGAGCAGTACTTC CASSSQGTGGHEQYF
. TRBJ2-7 TRBV28 . TGTGCCAGCAGCTTAAGAGGGGGGGCCCGCGAGCAGTACTTC CASSLRGGAREQYF
. TRBJ2-2 TRBV6-2/TRBV6-3 . TGTGCCAGCAGTCTATTTGAGCACACCGGGGAGCTGTTTTTT CASSLFEHTGELFF
. TRBJ1-5 TRBV28 . TGTGCCAGCAGTTACTCAGGGGAGAGCATTTTGAGCAATCAGCCCCAGCATTTT CASSYSGESILSNQPQHF
. TRBJ2-6 TRBV28 few TGTGCCAGCCAAACAGGGCAGACCAACGTCCTGACTTTC CASQTGQTNVLTF
. TRBJ2-1 TRBV7-8 . TGTGCCAGCAGCCCTAGGGGTATCTACAATGAGCAGTTCTTC CASSPRGIYNEQFF
TRBD1 TRBJ1-2 TRBV5-1 . TGCGCCAGCAGCTCCACCCCGCAGGGGGGTGGCTACACCTTC CASSSTPQGGGYTF
. TRBJ2-7 TRBV28 . TGTGCCAGCAGTTTCCCGGTTTCAGGGTCTGGCTACGAGCAGTACTTC CASSFPVSGSGYEQYF
. TRBJ1-1 TRBV4-1 . TGCGCCAGCAGCCAAGGGGTACGGGTGAGGACTGAAGCTTTCTTT CASSQGVRVRTEAFF
TRBD2 TRBJ2-1 TRBV9 once TGTGCCGGCTCCCGGGGGGAGCGGGTGGAACAACAGTTCTTC CAGSRGERVEQQFF
TRBD1 TRBJ2-1 TRBV9 . TGTGCCAGCAGCGCCGGGGACAGGATCAATGAGCAGTTCTTC CASSAGDRINEQFF
TRBD2 TRBJ2-1 TRBV6-6 . TGTGCCAGCTTATCTCCTAGCGGGAAGGGAAATGAGCAGTTCTTC CASLSPSGKGNEQFF
TRBD2 TRBJ2-3 TRBV6-1 . TGTGCCAGCAGTGACAGACTAGCGGGAGATACGCAGTATTTT CASSDRLAGDTQYF
TRBD2 TRBJ2-2 TRBV28 once TGTGCCAGCAGTGCACTGGGACTAGCGGGGTACACCGGGGAGCTGTTTTTT CASSALGLAGYTGELFF
. TRBJ2-7 TRBV11-2 . TGTGCCAGCAGCTCCCGCTACGATTACGAGCAGTACTTC CASSSRYDYEQYF